This passage covers 15 T cell receptor beta chains from one sample sequenced in a study of cytomegalovirus exposure and HLA in healthy donors. Sequencing used immunoSEQ multiplex PCR; TCRdb keeps in-frame clones, though not all of them. This sample carries under 200,000 clones, roughly 89% of them seen once, and the ten largest clones take about 9.4%. The sample consisted of PBMCs. Receptor source: a woman younger than 35 in good health and CMV-seropositive.

This chain joins TRBV18 and TRBJ1-1; perhaps TRBD1 as D (6 bases). From germline, CDR1 is KGHSH and CDR2 LQKENI. The V end was cut by 4 bases, the J end by 1 base, with 13 bases between. This CDR3 is 15 amino acids long. DNA of the CDR3: TGTGCCAGCTCACAAAGGACAGTACCGAACACTGAAGCTTTCTTT. Translating gives CASSQRTVPNTEAFF. The entire variable domain, with the rest obtained from reference TRBV18 and TRBJ1-1, is as follows: NAGVMQNPRHLVRRRGQEARLRCSPMKGHSHVYWYRQLPEEGLKFMVYLQKENIIDESGMPKERFSAEFPKEGPSILRIQQVVRGDSAAYFCASSQRTVPNTEAFFGQGTRLTVV.

The chain recombines TRBV7-9 with TRBJ1-4, with D unresolved. This CDR3 region has 15 residues. Per the germline V gene, CDR1 is SEHNR and CDR2 is FQNEAQ (reference sequence). The ends were cut back, 4 bases at V and 8 bases at J, with 17 bases in the middle. The CDR3, as DNA: TGTGCCAGCAGCTCCCCGACACTCCAGGCCGAAAAACTGTTTTTT. It codes for CASSSPTLQAEKLFF.

The chain employs TRBV6-4 and TRBJ1-4; D ambiguous. The CDR3 consists of 17 residues. V lost 2 bases and J 3 bases, leaving 16 bases between the germline ends. From germline, CDR1 is MRHNA and CDR2 SNTAGT. Here the CDR3 reads CASSDAEGSTANEKLFF. CDR3 bases: TGTGCCAGCAGTGACGCGGAGGGCTCAACGGCTAATGAAAAACTGTTTTTT.

The chain uses TRBV28 and TRBJ2-1, with 7 bases identical to TRBD1. CDR3 length equals 16 residues. V trimming: 7 bases; J trimming: 4 bases; junction bases outside the gene matches: 13. Germline CDR1 and CDR2: MDHEN and SYDVKM. The DNA of the CDR3 is TGTGCCAGCATCATAACGGGCAGGGGGTTATACAATGAGCAGTTCTTC. Protein: CASIITGRGLYNEQFF.

The chain employs TRBV2 and TRBJ2-1, with D perhaps matching TRBD2 (6 bases). V was shortened by 7 bases and J by 1 base, with 17 bases between the two germline ends. The CDR3 length is 16 residues. CDR1 and CDR2 from the germline V gene are SNHLY and FYNNEI. The CDR3 DNA is TGTGCCAGCAACGGGCGGGGAAGAGTTTCCTACAATGAGCAGTTCTTC. Amino acids: CASNGRGRVSYNEQFF.

A few counts support this clone. This rearrangement joins TRBV18 to TRBJ2-1; the match to TRBD1 covers 7 bases. Germline values: CDR1 KGHSH, CDR2 LQKENI. V shed 8 bases and J 5 bases; nucleotides not matched to a gene: 9. The CDR3 has 14 residues. This CDR3 reads CASHEGAINNEQFF. As DNA, the CDR3 is TGTGCCAGCCACGAGGGGGCTATCAACAATGAGCAGTTCTTC.

The chain couples TRBV7-2 to TRBJ1-1; TRBD1 is a possible D gene (5 bases). Per the germline V gene, CDR1 is SGHTA and CDR2 is FQGNSA. V lost 3 bases, J lost 1 base, and 6 bases lay in between. The CDR3 has 13 amino acids. The CDR3 is CASSFQGNTEAFF. CDR3 bases: TGTGCCAGCAGCTTCCAGGGGAACACTGAAGCTTTCTTT. The full variable domain, in which reference TRBV7-2 and TRBJ1-1 provide the parts outside the CDR3, is GAGVSQSPSNKVTEKGKDVELRCDPISGHTALYWYRQSLGQGLEFLIYFQGNSAPDKSGLPSDRFSAERTGGSVSTLTIQRTQQEDSAVYLCASSFQGNTEAFFGQGTRLTVV.

V and J are TRBV9 and TRBJ2-3, with 10 bases aligning to TRBD2. The germline gives CDR1 SGDLS, CDR2 YYNGEE. The J segment lost 2 bases and the V segment lost 0 bases, leaving 6 bases of the junction unmatched. This CDR3 region has 17 residues. The DNA of the CDR3 is TGTGCCAGCAGCGTAGAGGGAGCGGGAGGGCCCACAGATACGCAGTATTTT. Residues: CASSVEGAGGPTDTQYF.

This clone was seen just once. V gene TRBV10-3 combines with J gene TRBJ2-7; 7 nucleotides match TRBD2. Germline V CDR1 and CDR2: ENHRY, SYGVKD. V dropped 6 bases and J dropped 0; count of bases not matched to a gene: 14. This CDR3 is 17 amino acids long. DNA of the CDR3: TGTGCCATCAGCCCCACACAATTCGGGACTAACTCCTACGAGCAGTACTTC. It translates to CAISPTQFGTNSYEQYF.

The V and J genes are TRBV5-1 and TRBJ1-1; 7 bases map to TRBD1. V trimming: 4 bases; J trimming: 4 bases; junction bases outside the gene matches: 13. CDR1 and CDR2 from the germline V gene are SGHRS and YFSETQ. The CDR3 covers 16 residues. The CDR3 DNA reads TGCGCCAGCAGCCGACAGGGTGCGGGTGCTGGCACTGAAGCTTTCTTT. Protein sequence: CASSRQGAGAGTEAFF.

The chain recombines TRBV6-5 with TRBJ2-5; D is ambiguous. The CDR3 extends over 14 amino acids. Between the trimmed V and J ends, which lost 1 base and 5 bases, there was a span of 11 bases. CDR1 and CDR2 from the germline V gene are MNHEY and SVGAGI. CDR3 DNA: TGTGCCAGCAGTTACTATGGTGGCAGTGAGACCCAGTACTTC. Residues: CASSYYGGSETQYF.

V usage is TRBV28 and J usage is TRBJ2-6, with a weak D call TRBD1 (5 bases). Per the germline V gene, CDR1 is MDHEN and CDR2 is SYDVKM. The V gene lost 11 bases and the J gene lost 0 bases, with 17 bases spanning the gap. CDR3 length equals 16 residues. The CDR3 spells CASRSLGHSGANVLTF. CDR3 bases: TGTGCCTCGAGATCATTGGGGCACTCTGGGGCCAACGTCCTGACTTTC.

The chain is built from TRBV2 and TRBJ2-1; D possibly corresponds to TRBD1 (5 bases). Germline V CDR1 and CDR2: SNHLY, FYNNEI. V lost 4 bases and J lost 4, with 17 bases in between. CDR3 length: 16 residues. The DNA of the CDR3 is TGTGCCAGCAGTGTAGTTTTCCGACAGCTATACAATGAGCAGTTCTTC. As protein: CASSVVFRQLYNEQFF.

The rearrangement uses TRBV27 and TRBJ2-6, with TRBD1 matching over 7 bases. This CDR3 contains 17 residues. Looked up from germline, CDR1 is MNHEY and CDR2 is SMNVEV (reference sequence). J gave up 0 bases and V 6 bases, and 8 bases lay outside the gene matches. The CDR3 reads CASRHFGQDSGANVLTF. The DNA for the CDR3 is TGTGCCAGCAGGCACTTCGGACAGGACTCTGGGGCCAACGTCCTGACTTTC.

The CDR3: CASSQHQTPPYNEQFF. The DNA of the CDR3 is TGCGCCAGCAGCCAACACCAGACACCGCCCTACAATGAGCAGTTCTTC. The V gene is TRBV4-1, the J gene TRBJ2-1; no clear D. The germline gives CDR1 MGHRA, CDR2 YSYEKL. CDR3 length: 16 residues. The ends were cut back, 2 bases at V and 2 bases at J, with 13 bases in the middle.